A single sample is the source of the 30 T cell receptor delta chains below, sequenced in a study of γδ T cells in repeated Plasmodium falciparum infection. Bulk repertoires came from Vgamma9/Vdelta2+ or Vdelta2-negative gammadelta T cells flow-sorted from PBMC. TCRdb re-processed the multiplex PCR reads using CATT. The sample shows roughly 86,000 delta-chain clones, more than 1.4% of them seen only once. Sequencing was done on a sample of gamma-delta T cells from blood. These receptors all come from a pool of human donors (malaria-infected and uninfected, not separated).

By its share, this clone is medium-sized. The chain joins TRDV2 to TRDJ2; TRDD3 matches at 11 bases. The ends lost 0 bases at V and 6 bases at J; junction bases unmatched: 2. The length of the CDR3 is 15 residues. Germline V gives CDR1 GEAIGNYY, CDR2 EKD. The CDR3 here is CACDTLGDTPAQLFF. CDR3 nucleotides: TGTGCCTGTGACACCCTGGGGGATACACCAGCACAACTCTTCTTT.

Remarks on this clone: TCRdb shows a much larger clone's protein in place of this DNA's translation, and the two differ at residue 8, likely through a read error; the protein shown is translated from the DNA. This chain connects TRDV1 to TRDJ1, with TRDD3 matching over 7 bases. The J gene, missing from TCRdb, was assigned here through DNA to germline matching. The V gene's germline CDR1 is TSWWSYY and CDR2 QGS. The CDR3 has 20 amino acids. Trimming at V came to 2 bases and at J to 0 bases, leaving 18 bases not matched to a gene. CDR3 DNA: TGTGCTCTTGGGGAATCTTCTTGGTACTGGGGTCCGCTGTACACCGATAAACTCATCTTT. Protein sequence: CALGESSWYWGPLYTDKLIF.

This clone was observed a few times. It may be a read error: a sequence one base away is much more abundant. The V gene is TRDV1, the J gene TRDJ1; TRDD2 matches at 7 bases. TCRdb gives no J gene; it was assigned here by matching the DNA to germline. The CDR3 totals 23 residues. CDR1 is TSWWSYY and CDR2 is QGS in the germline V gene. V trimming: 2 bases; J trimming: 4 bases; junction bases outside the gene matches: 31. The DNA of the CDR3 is TGTGCTCTTGGGGAAGGAAAACCCTCAATTTCCTACAGGTCGGTCGGGGGGGTCGATAAACTCATCTTT. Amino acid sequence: CALGEGKPSISYRSVGGVDKLIF.

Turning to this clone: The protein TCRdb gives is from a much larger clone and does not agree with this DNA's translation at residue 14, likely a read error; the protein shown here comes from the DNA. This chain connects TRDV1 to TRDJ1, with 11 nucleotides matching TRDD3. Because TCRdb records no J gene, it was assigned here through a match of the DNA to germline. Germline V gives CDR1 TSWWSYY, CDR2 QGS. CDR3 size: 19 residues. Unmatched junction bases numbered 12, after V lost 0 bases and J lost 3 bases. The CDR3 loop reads CALGELGSWGIRDADKLIF. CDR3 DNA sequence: TGTGCTCTTGGGGAACTGGGTTCTTGGGGGATACGAGACGCCGATAAACTCATCTTT.

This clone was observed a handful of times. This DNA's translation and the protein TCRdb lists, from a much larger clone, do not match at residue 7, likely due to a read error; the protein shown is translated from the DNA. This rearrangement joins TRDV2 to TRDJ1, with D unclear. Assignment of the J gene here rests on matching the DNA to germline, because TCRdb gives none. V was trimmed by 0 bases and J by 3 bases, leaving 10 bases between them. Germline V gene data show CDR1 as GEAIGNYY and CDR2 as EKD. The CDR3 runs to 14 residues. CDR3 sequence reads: CACDTICEADKLIF. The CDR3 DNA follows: TGTGCCTGTGACACCATCTGTGAAGCCGATAAACTCATCTTT.

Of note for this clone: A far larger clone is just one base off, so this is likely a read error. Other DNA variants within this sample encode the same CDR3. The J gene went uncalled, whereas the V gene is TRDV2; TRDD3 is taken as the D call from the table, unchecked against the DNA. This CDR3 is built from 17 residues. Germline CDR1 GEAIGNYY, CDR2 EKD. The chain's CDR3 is CACDTVGQPDHTDKLIF. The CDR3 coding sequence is TGTGCCTGTGACACCGTGGGACAGCCAGACCACACCGATAAACTCATCTTC.

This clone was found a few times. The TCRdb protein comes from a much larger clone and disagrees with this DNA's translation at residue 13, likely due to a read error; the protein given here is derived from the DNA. The CDR3 DNA follows: TGTGCTCTTGGGGATACTTCCTTGTGGGGGATACGGCCTAGCACCGATAAACTCATCTTT. It codes for CALGDTSLWGIRPSTDKLIF. The chain recombines TRDV1 with TRDJ1; 11 bases map to TRDD3. The CDR3 runs 20 residues. The germline CDR1 and CDR2 sequences are TSWWSYY and QGS. With 3 bases clipped from V and 1 base from J, the junction kept 16 bases outside the gene matches.

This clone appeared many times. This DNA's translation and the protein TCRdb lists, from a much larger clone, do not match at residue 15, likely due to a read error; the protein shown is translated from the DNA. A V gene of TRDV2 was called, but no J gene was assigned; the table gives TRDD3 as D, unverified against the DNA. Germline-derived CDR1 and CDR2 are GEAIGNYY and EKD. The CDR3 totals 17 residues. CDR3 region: CACDVDWRIRLTAQPFF. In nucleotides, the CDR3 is TGTGCCTGTGACGTCGACTGGAGGATAAGGTTGACAGCACAACCCTTCTTT.

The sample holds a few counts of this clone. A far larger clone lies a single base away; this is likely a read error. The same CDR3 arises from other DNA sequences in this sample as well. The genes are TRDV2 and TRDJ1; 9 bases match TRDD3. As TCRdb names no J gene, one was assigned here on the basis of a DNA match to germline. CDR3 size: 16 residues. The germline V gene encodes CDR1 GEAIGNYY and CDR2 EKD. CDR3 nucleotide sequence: TGCGCCTGTGACTCCTTACTGGGGGAAAACACCGATAAACTCATCTTT. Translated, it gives CACDSLLGENTDKLIF.

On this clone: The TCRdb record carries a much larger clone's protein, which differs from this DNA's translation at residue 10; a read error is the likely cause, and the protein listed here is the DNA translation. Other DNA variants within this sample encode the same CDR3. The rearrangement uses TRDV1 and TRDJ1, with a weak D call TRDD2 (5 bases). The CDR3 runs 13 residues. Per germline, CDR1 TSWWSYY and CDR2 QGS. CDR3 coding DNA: TGTGCTCTTGGGTCACCCTTCTCCGATAGACTCATCTTT. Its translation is CALGSPFSDRLIF.

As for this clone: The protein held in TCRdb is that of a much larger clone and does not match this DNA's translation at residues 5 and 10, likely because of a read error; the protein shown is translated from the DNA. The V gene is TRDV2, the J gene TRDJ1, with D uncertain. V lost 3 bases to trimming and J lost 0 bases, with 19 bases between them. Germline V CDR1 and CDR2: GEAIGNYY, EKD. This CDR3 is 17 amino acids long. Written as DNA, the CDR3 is TGTGCCTGTGACGCCGTGTCCTCTCCGGAGTACACCGATAAACTCATCTTT. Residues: CACDAVSSPEYTDKLIF.

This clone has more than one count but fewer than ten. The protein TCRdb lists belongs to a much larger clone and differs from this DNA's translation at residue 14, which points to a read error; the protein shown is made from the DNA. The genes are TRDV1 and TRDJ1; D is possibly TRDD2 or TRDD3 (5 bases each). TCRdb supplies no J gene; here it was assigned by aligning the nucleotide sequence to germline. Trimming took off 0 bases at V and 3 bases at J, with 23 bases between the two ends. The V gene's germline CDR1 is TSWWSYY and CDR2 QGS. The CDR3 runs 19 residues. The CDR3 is CALGELKKAGSTYADKLIF. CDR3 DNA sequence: TGTGCTCTTGGGGAACTAAAAAAAGCTGGGTCAACCTACGCCGATAAACTCATCTTT.

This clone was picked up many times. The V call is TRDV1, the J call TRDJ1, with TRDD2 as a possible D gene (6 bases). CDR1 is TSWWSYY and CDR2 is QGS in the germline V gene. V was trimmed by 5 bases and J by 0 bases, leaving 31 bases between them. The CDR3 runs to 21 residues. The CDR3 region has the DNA TGTGCTCTTGGGATTCCAATCCTACGCGCGGTGGTCTGGGAATACACCGATAAACTCATCTTT. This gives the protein CALGIPILRAVVWEYTDKLIF.

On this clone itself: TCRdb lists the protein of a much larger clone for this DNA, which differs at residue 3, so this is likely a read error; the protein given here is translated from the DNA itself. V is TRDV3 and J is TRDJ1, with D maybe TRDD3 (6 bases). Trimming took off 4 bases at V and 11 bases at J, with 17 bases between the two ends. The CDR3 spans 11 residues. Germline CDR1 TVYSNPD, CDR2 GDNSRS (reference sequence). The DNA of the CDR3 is TGTGCCTGTTCCTCGAGGGGATTCCTCATCTTT. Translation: CACSSRGFLIF.

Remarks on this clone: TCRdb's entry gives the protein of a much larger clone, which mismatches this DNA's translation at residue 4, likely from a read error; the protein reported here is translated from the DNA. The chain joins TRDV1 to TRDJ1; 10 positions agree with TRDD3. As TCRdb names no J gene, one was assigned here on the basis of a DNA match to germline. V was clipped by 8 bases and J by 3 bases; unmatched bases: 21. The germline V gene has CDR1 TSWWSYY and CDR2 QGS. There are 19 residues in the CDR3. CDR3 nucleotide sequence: TGTGCTCTTAGGGGACAAATAGTCCTGGGGGATAGGAAATCCGATAAACTCATCTTT. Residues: CALRGQIVLGDRKSDKLIF.

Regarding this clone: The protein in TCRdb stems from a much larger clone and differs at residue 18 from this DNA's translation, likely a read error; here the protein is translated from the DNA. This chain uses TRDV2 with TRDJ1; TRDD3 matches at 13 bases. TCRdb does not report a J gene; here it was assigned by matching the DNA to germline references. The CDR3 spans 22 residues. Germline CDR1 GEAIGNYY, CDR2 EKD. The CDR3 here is CACETSPSYWGIRVPDTGKLIF. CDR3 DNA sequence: TGTGCCTGTGAAACCTCGCCCTCGTACTGGGGGATACGCGTTCCCGACACCGGTAAACTCATCTTT.

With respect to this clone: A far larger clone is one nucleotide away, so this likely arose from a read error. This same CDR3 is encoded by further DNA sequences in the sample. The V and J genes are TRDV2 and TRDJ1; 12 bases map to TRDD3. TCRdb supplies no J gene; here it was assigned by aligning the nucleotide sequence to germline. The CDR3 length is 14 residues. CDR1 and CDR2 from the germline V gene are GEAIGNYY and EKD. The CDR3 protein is CACDLLGDTPKLIF. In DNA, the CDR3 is TGCGCCTGTGACCTACTGGGGGATACCCCTAAACTCATCTTT.

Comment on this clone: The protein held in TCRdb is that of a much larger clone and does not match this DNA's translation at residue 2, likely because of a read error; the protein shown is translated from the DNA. CDR3 bases: TGTTCCTGTGACACCGCCGGGGTTCTCCGGTACACCGATAAACTCATCTTT. Encoded protein: CSCDTAGVLRYTDKLIF. The chain is built from TRDV2 and TRDJ1; unclear D gene. TCRdb does not report a J gene; here it was assigned by matching the DNA to germline references. This CDR3 spans 17 amino acids. Germline CDR1 and CDR2: GEAIGNYY and EKD.

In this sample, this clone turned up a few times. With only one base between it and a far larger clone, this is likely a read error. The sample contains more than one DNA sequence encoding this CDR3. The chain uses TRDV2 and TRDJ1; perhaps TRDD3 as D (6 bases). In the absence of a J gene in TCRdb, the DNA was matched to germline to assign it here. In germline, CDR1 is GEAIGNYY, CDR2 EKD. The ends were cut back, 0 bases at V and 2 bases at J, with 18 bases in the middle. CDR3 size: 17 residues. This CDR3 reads CACDTRTRSGGTDKLIF. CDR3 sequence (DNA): TGTGCCTGTGACACCAGGACCCGATCGGGGGGAACCGATAAACTCATCTTT.

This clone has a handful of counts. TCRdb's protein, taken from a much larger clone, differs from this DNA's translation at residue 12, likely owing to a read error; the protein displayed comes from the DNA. DNA of the CDR3: TGTGCTCTTGGGGACCCCTTCCCTTACTGGGGGGCCGCGTCTGGCCCGTACACCGATAAACTCATCTTT. This codes for CALGDPFPYWGAASGPYTDKLIF. This chain links TRDV1 with TRDJ1, with 8 positions matching TRDD3. J was trimmed by 0 bases and V by 3 bases; bases with no gene match: 27. CDR1 is TSWWSYY, CDR2 QGS, per germline. The CDR3 totals 23 residues.

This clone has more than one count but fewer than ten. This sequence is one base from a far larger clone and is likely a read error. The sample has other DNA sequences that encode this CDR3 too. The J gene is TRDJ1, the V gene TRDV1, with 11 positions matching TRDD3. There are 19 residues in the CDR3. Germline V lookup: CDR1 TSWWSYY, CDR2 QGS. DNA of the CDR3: TGTGCTCTTGGGGAACTCCCGGCTGGGGGATACTACTACACCGATAAACTCATCTTC. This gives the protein CALGELPAGGYYYTDKLIF.

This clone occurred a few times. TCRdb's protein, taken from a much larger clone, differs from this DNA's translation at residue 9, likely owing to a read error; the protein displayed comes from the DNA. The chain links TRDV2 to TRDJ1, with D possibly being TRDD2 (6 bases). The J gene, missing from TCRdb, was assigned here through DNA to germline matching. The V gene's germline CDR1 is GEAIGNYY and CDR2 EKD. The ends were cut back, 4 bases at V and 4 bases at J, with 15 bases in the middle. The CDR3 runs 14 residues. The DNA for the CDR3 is TGTGCCTGTGAGAGGCCTTCCCCTCGCGATAAACTCATCTTT. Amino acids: CACERPSPRDKLIF.

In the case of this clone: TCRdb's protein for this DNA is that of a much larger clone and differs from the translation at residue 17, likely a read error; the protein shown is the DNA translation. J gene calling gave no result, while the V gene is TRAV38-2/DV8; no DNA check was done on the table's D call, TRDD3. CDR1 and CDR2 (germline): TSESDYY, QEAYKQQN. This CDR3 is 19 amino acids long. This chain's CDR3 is CAYSVFAPGRGTSTDKPIF. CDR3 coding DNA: TGTGCTTATAGCGTCTTCGCCCCTGGCAGGGGGACCAGCACCGATAAACCCATCTTT.

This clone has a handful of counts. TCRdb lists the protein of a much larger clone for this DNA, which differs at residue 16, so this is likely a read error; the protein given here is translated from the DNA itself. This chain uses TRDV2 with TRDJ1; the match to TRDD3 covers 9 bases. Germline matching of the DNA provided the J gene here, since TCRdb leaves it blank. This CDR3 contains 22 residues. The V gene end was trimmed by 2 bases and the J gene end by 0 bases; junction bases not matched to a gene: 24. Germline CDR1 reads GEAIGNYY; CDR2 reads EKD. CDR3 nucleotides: TGTGCCTGTGACAGGAATCCTACGAGAAGGGGATACGCGAGTAGGCACACCGATAAACTCATCTTT. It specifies CACDRNPTRRGYASRHTDKLIF.

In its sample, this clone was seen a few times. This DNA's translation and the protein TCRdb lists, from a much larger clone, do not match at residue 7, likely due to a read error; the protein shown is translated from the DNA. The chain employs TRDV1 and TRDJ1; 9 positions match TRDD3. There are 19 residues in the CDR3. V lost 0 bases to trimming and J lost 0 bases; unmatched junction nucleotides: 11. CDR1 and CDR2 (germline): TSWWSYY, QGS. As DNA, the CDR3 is TGTGCTCTTGGGGAACTAGGTCCTAACTGGGGGACGTACACCGATAAACTCATCTTT. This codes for CALGELGPNWGTYTDKLIF.

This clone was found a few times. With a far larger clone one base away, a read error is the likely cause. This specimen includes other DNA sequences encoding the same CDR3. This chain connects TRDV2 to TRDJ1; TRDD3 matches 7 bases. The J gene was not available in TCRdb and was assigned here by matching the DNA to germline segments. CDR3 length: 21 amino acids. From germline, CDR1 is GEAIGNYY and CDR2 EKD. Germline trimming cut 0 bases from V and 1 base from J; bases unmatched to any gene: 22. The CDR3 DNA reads TGTGCCTGTGACACCCTCACCTTATCTGTACTAGGGGATAATCGCACCGATAAACTCATCTTT. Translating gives CACDTLTLSVLGDNRTDKLIF.

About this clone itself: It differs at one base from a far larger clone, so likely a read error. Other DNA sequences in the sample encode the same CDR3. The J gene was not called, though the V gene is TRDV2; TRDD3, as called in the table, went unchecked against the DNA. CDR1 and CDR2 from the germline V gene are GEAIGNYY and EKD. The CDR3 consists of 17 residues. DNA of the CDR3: TGTGCCTGTGACACCGTGGGGTTAACTGGGGGAGTACAAAAGCTCATCTTT. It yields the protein CACDTVGLTGGVQKLIF.

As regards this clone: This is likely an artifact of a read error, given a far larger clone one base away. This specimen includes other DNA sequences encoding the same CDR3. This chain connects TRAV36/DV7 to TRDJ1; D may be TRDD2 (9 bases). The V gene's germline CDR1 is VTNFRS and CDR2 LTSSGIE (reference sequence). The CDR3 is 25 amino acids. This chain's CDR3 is CAVFLAFLPRGIWSLSTGYTDKLIF. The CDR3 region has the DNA TGTGCCGTTTTCTTAGCCTTCCTACCCCGGGGGATATGGTCATTGAGTACGGGGTACACCGATAAACTCATCTTT.

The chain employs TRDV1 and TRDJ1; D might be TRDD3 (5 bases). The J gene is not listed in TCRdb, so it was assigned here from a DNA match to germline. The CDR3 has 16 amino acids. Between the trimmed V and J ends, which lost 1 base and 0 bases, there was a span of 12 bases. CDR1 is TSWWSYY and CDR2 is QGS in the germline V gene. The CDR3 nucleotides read TGTGCTCTTGGGGAACAGCGGGATTCGTACACCGATAAACTCATCTTT. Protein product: CALGEQRDSYTDKLIF.

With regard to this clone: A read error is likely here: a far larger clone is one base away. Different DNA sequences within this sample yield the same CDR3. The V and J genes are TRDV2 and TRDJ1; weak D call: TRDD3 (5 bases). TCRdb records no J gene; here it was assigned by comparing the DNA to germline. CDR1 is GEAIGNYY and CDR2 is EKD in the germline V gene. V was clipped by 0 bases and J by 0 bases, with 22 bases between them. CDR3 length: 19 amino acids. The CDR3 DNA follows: TGTGCCTGTGACACCGTTTATGGGATGGGAGAGCTGTACACCGATAAACTCATCTTT. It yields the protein CACDTVYGMGELYTDKLIF.